Listed here is a single T cell receptor beta chain. The sample comes from a study of blood T cell repertoires in COVID-19. Germline CDR1 SNHLY, CDR2 FYNNEI. The CDR3 length is 14 residues. The germline V and J ends were trimmed by 6 bases and 0 bases, with 9 bases remaining between them. As originally analysed: The assay estimated nucleated cells by amplifying reference gene primers. Data came from immunoSEQ multiplex PCR; TCRdb stores just in-frame clones and leaves some out. The V and J calls and clone size were taken over from that table, and D and trimming were inferred from the DNA. The sample contains about 160,000 clones, 85% of which appear only once.

The sequenced sample consisted of peripheral blood. This TCR was sampled from a human donor with acute or convalescent COVID-19. The donor label of this sample is uncertain. The rearrangement uses TRBV2 and TRBJ1-5, with a possible D match to TRBD1 (5 bases). The CDR3 spells CASSADSSNQPQHF. The CDR3 region has the DNA TGTGCCAGCAGCGCAGACAGTAGCAATCAGCCCCAGCATTTT.